Following are 9 T cell receptor beta chains from one sample sequenced in a study of graft-versus-host responses after intestinal transplantation. Their cognate antigens are unknown. Libraries were prepared by immunoSEQ multiplex PCR; TCRdb keeps only in-frame clonotypes and omits some of them. This sample has 80,000 to 95,000 clones; roughly 91% occur once, and the top ten carry approximately 2%. Sequenced material: unstimulated CD8+ T cells sorted from spleen or lymph node cells, taken before intestinal transplant. These receptors originate from a human donor who received an intestinal transplant.

J is TRBJ2-7 and V is TRBV5-1; 7 bases line up with TRBD1. The V and J ends lost 0 bases and 3 bases, in that order; junction bases with no gene match: 6. CDR1 SGHRS and CDR2 YFSETQ come from the germline V gene. This CDR3 contains 15 residues. The CDR3 region is CASSLGGQLNYEQYF. The DNA of the CDR3 is TGCGCCAGCAGCTTGGGGGGACAGCTCAACTACGAGCAGTACTTC.

V usage is TRBV11-1 and J usage is TRBJ2-5, with TRBD2 identical over 7 bases. The CDR3 runs 13 residues. V shed 6 bases and J 2 bases; nucleotides not matched to a gene: 3. CDR1 is SGHAT and CDR2 is FQDESV in the germline V gene (reference sequence). The CDR3 spells CASSRTRQETQYF. For the CDR3, the DNA is TGTGCCAGCAGTCGGACTAGACAAGAGACCCAGTACTTC.

The V gene is TRBV5-1, the J gene TRBJ1-1; D ambiguous. Germline V gives CDR1 SGHRS, CDR2 YFSETQ. The CDR3 is 13 amino acids. The germline V and J ends were trimmed by 6 bases and 7 bases, with 16 bases remaining between them. Written as DNA, the CDR3 is TGCGCCAGCACCCCACCCGGGCGGGATGAAGCTTTCTTT. The encoded protein is CASTPPGRDEAFF. The entire variable domain, with the rest obtained from reference TRBV5-1 and TRBJ1-1, is as follows: KAGVTQTPRYLIKTRGQQVTLSCSPISGHRSVSWYQQTPGQGLQFLFEYFSETQRNKGNFPGRFSGRQFSNSRSEMNVSTLELGDSALYLCASTPPGRDEAFFGQGTRLTVV.

CDR3 amino acids: CASSDRDRLRDTGELFF. For the CDR3, the DNA is TGTGCCAGCAGTGACCGGGACAGGTTGAGGGACACCGGGGAGCTGTTTTTT. This chain joins TRBV2 and TRBJ2-2; 8 nucleotides agree with TRBD1. V shed 3 bases, J shed 3 bases, and the junction held 9 bases outside the gene matches. This CDR3 has 17 residues. Germline V gene lookup returns CDR1 SNHLY and CDR2 FYNNEI.

The chain employs TRBV18 and TRBJ2-2, with D unclear. Deletions cut 0 bases from V and 6 bases from J, with 23 bases between. The CDR3 spans 19 residues. Germline V lookup: CDR1 KGHSH, CDR2 LQKENI. The DNA for the CDR3 is TGTGCCAGCTCACCACCCGACTTCGACTCGAGAAAATACGCCGGGGAGCTGTTTTTT. The encoded protein is CASSPPDFDSRKYAGELFF.

The chain uses TRBV10-3 and TRBJ2-7, with D possibly matching TRBD1 (6 bases). Trimming shortened V by 6 bases and J by 4 bases, and 7 bases separated the two germline ends. The CDR3 spans 11 residues. Germline V lookup: CDR1 ENHRY, CDR2 SYGVKD. The chain's CDR3 is CAIRRGYEQYF. DNA of the CDR3: TGTGCCATCAGGAGGGGGTACGAGCAGTACTTC.

The chain employs TRBV7-8 and TRBJ1-2; possible D gene TRBD1, 6 bases. Per germline, CDR1 SGHVS and CDR2 FQNEAQ. Trimming stripped 4 bases from V and 8 bases from J, with 20 bases between. The CDR3 runs 15 residues. The CDR3 protein is CASSWLNSGVGGYTF. For the CDR3, the DNA is TGTGCCAGCAGCTGGCTAAATTCAGGGGTAGGGGGCTACACCTTC.

The chain links TRBV6-6 to TRBJ2-7; 9 nucleotides match TRBD1. With 5 bases clipped from V and 7 bases from J, the junction kept 9 bases outside the gene matches. The germline V gene encodes CDR1 MNHNY and CDR2 SVGAGI (reference sequence). CDR3 length: 14 residues. The CDR3 loop reads CASSNLQGAQEQYF. In nucleotides, the CDR3 is TGTGCCAGCAGTAATCTACAGGGGGCTCAAGAGCAGTACTTC.

This chain uses TRBV5-6 with TRBJ2-1, with D maybe TRBD1 (6 bases). Germline V lookup: CDR1 SGHDT, CDR2 YYEEEE. The CDR3 consists of 14 residues. Trimming pared 0 bases from V and 7 bases from J, leaving 11 bases between. The CDR3 region has the DNA TGTGCCAGCAGCTTGGTCTACAGGGAGAATGAGCAGTTCTTC. The encoded protein is CASSLVYRENEQFF.